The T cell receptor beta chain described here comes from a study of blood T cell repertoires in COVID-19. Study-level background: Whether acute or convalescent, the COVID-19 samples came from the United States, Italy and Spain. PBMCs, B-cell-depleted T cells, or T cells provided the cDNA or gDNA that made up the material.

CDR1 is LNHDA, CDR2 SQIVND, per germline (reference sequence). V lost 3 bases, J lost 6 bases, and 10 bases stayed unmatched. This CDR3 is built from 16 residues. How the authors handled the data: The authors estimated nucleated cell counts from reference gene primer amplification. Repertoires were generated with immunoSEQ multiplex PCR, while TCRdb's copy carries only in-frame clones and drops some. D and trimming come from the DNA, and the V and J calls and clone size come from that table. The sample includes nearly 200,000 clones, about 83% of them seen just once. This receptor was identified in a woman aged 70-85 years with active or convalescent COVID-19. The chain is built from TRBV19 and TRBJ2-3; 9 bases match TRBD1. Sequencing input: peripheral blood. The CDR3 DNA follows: TGTGCCAGTAGTATCGACGTTTGGACAGGGGCTGATACGCAGTATTTT. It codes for CASSIDVWTGADTQYF.